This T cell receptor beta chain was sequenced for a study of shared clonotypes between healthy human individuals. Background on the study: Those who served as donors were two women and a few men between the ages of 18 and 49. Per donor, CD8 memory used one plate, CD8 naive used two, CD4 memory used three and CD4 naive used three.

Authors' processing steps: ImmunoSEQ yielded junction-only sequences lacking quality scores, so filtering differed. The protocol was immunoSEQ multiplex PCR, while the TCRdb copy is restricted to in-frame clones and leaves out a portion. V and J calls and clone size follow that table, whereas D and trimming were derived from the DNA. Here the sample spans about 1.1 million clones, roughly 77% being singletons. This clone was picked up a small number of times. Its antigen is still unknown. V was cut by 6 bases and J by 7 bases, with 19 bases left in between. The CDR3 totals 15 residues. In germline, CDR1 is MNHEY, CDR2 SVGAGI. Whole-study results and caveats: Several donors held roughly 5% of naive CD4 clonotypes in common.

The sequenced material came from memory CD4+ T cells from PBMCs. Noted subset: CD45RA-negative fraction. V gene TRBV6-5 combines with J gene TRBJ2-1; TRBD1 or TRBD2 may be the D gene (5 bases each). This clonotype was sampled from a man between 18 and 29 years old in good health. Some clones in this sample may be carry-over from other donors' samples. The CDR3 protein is CASRPGTGSTNEQFF. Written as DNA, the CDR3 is TGTGCCAGCAGACCAGGGACGGGTAGCACGAATGAGCAGTTCTTC.